This T cell receptor (beta chain) is from a study of T cell repertoires in cytomegalovirus infection. As for the study in general: In public TCR beta signatures, there were indications of both CMV infection and matching HLA type.

TCRdb reprocessed the reads via MiXCR and lists one record per CDR3 protein. The profile shows 310,000 or so distinct CDR3 sequences, about 9.1% of them singletons. The study's findings and limits: Based on cumulative public TCR beta family frequency, carriers of CMV plus the relevant HLA were identified.

Germline CDR1 reads SGHVS; CDR2 reads FQNEAQ. The ends were cut back, 6 bases at V and 4 bases at J, with 22 bases in the middle. The CDR3 has 17 residues. This clonotype was observed at least ten times. Its antigen is not identified. The specimen sequenced was PBMCs. This sequence originates from a human donor in good health (CMV status not recorded). Some clones in this sample may be carry-over from other donors' samples. The V call is TRBV7-8, the J call TRBJ2-1; D may be TRBD2 (6 bases). The CDR3 nucleotides read TGTGCCAGCAGTACCCCCCTACGGGGGTTGGGGTACAATGAGCAGTTCTTC. As protein: CASSTPLRGLGYNEQFF.